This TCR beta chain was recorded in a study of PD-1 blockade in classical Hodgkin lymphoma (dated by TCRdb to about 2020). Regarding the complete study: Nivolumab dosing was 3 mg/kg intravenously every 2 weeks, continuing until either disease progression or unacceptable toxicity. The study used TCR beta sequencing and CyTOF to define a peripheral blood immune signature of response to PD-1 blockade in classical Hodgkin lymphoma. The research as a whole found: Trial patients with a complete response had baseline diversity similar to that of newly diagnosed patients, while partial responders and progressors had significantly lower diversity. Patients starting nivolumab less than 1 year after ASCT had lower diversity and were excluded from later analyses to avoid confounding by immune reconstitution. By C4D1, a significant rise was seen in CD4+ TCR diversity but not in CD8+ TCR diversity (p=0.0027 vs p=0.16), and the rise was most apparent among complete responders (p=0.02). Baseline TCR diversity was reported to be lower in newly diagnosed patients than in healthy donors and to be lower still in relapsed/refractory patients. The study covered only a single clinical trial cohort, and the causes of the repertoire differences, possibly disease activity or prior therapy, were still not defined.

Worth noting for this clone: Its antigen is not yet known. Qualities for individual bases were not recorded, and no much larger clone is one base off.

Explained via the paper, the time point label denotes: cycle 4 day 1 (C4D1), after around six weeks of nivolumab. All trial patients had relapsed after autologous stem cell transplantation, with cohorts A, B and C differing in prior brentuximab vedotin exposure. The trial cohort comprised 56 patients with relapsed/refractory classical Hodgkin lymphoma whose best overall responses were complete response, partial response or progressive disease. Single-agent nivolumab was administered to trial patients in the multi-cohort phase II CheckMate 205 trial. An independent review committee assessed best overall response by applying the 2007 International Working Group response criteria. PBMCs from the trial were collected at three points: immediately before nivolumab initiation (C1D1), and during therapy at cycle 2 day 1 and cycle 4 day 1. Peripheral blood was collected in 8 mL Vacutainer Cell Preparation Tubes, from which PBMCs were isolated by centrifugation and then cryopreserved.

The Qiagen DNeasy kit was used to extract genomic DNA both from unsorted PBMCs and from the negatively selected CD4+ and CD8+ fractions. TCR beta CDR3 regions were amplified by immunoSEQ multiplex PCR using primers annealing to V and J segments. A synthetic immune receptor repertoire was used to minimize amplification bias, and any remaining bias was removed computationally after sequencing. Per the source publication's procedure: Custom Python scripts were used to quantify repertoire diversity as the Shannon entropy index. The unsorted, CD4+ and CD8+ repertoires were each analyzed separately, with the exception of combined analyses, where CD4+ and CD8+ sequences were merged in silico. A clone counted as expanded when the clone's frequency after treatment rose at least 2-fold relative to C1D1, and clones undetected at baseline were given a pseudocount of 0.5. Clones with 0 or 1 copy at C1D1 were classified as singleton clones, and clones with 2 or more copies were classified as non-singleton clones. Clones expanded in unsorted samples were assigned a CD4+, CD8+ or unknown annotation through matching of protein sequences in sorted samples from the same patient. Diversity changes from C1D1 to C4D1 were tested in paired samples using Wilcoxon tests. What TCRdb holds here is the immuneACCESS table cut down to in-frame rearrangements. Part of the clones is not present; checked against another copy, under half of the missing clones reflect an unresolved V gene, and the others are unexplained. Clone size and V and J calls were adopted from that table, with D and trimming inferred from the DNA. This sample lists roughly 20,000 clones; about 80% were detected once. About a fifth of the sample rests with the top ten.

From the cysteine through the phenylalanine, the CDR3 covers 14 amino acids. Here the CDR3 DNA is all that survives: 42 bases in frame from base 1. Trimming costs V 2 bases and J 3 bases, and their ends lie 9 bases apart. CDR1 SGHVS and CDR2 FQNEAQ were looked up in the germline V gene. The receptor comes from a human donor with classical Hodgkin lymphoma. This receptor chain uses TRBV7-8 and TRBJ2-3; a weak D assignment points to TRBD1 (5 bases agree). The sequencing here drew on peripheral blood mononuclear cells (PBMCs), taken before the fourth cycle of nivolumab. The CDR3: CASSLYRITDTQYF. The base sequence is TGTGCCAGCAGCTTATACAGGATTACAGATACGCAGTATTTT.